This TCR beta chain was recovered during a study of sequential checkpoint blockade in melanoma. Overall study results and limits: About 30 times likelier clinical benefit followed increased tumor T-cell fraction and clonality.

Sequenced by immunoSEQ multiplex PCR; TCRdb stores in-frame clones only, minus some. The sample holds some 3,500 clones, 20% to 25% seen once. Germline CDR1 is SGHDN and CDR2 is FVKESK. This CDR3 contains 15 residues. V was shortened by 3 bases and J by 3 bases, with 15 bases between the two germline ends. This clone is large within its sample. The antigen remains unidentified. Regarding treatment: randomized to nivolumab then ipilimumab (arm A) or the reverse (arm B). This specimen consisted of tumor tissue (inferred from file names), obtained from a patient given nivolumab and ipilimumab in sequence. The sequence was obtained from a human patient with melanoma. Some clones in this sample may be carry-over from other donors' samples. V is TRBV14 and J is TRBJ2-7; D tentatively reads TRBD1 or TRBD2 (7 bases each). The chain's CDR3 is CASSQGSGGDYEQYF. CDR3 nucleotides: TGTGCCAGCAGCCAGGGATCAGGGGGGGACTACGAGCAGTACTTC. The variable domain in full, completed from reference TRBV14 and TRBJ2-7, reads EAGVTQFPSHSVIEKGQTVTLRCDPISGHDNLYWYRRVMGKEIKFLLHFVKESKQDESGMPNNRFLAERTGGTYSTLKVQPAELEDSGVYFCASSQGSGGDYEQYFGPGTRLTVT.